This TCR beta chain was found in a study of cytomegalovirus exposure and HLA in healthy donors. The CDR3 length is 16 residues. Germline V CDR1 and CDR2: KGHSH, LQKENI. The V end lost 4 bases, the J end lost 1 base, and 13 bases lay between the germline ends. Study-wide results and caveats: Accounts indicate the classifier identified cytomegalovirus status with strong specificity and sensitivity.

PCR used 60 Vbeta primers and 13 Jbeta primers. The method was immunoSEQ multiplex PCR; TCRdb's version includes in-frame clones alone and lacks a portion of them. The sample includes about 120,000 clones, 55% to 75% of them seen just once. This clone has more than one count but fewer than ten. Its antigen is unknown. Sequencing was carried out using PBMCs. The sequence derives from a middle-aged woman in good health and CMV-seropositive. The chain couples TRBV18 to TRBJ2-2; possible D gene TRBD1, 6 bases. The CDR3 nucleotides read TGTGCCAGCTCACGCGGACAGTCAGGGAACACCGGGGAGCTGTTTTTT. Encoded protein: CASSRGQSGNTGELFF.